This TCR beta chain comes out of a study of blood T cell repertoires in COVID-19. At the level of the study: Researchers got acute and convalescent COVID-19 samples from the United States, Italy and Spain. PBMCs, B-cell-depleted T cells, or T cells were the source of the cDNA or gDNA that made up the material.

V dropped 4 bases and J dropped 0; count of bases not matched to a gene: 5. This CDR3 contains 16 residues. CDR1 is SGHVS and CDR2 is FQNEAQ in the germline V gene. Authors' methods: Counts of nucleated cells, estimated from reference gene primer amplification, were obtained. Only in-frame clones appear in the TCRdb table, and some are missing; sequencing was by immunoSEQ multiplex PCR. V, J and clone size were drawn from that table, and D and trimming were deduced from the DNA. The sample lists approximately 120,000 clones, approximately 81% occurring once. This rearrangement joins TRBV7-8 to TRBJ2-3, with 9 bases identical to TRBD2. Sequenced: peripheral blood. This clonotype was sampled from a man aged 55 to 69 with acute or convalescent COVID-19. The CDR3 here is CASSYDSGGSTDTQYF. The CDR3 DNA is TGTGCCAGCAGCTACGATAGCGGGGGAAGCACAGATACGCAGTATTTT. Filled out from reference TRBV7-8 and TRBJ2-3, the complete variable domain reads GAGVSQSPRYKVAKRGQDVALRCDPISGHVSLFWYQQALGQGPEFLTYFQNEAQLDKSGLPSDRFFAERPEGSVSTLKIQRTQQEDSAVYLCASSYDSGGSTDTQYFGPGTRLTVL.